The 20 T cell receptor beta chains below were found in one sample sequenced in a study of blood T cells in healthy people across ages. The use of a sample-barcoded 5' primer and a J-beta primer mix characterized a second PCR of roughly 6 to 11 cycles. TCRdb reprocessed the 5' RACE reads with MiXCR, giving one entry per CDR3 protein. The data contain roughly 800,000 distinct CDR3 sequences, roughly 25% of them singletons. Separately, the same data were catalogued under a study of T cells of mothers and their children.

Input material: blood. All receptors come from a boy aged 5-17 years in good health.

About this clonotype itself: A junction end diverges from the germline sequence, so it may reflect a read error. V usage is TRBV9 and J usage is TRBJ2-1; 9 bases align to TRBD2. The germline CDR1 and CDR2 sequences are SGDLS and YYNGEE. The CDR3 has 20 amino acids. Here the CDR3 reads CASSARGSQRGVAVYNEQLF. The DNA for the CDR3 is TGTGCCAGCAGCGCGCGAGGATCTCAGCGGGGGGTGGCGGTCTACAATGAGCAGTTATTC.

For this clonotype: Because it lacks the conserved phenylalanine or tryptophan at the end, this CDR3 is likely a read error. This chain uses TRBV12-3 or TRBV12-4 with TRBJ2-7; maybe TRBD2 (6 bases). The better agreement between TRBJ2-1 and the DNA end casts doubt on the J call. The CDR3 runs to 13 residues. The CDR3 loop reads CASSFWGRNEQFL. The CDR3 DNA reads as TGTGCCAGCAGTTTCTGGGGGAGGAATGAGCAGTTCCTC.

The CDR3 region has the DNA TGTGCCAGCAGCTTAGGTGGAGCGCGGGGGGAAGAGACCCAGTACTTC. This codes for CASSLGGARGEETQYF. The J gene is TRBJ2-5, the V gene TRBV11-2; 8 bases fit TRBD2. This CDR3 comprises 16 residues. Germline lookup yields CDR1 SGHAT and CDR2 FQNNGV. The J segment lost 3 bases and the V segment lost 1 base, leaving 7 bases of the junction unmatched.

The chain links TRBV5-1 to TRBJ1-2; unclear D gene. The CDR3 loop spans 17 amino acids. Per the germline V gene, CDR1 is SGHRS and CDR2 is YFSETQ. V lost 3 bases to trimming and J lost 0 bases, with 18 bases between them. The CDR3 region is CASSSPLNRHPNYGYTF. The CDR3 DNA reads as TGCGCCAGCAGCTCACCCCTAAACAGACATCCTAACTATGGCTACACCTTC.

This chain connects TRBV7-2 to TRBJ2-5, with unresolved D. The length of the CDR3 is 13 residues. Trimming took 3 bases from V and 7 from J, leaving 12 bases between them. The V gene's germline CDR1 is SGHTA and CDR2 FQGNSA. The CDR3 bases are TGTGCCAGCAGCTTCGGTGGATTGGGGACCCAGTACTTC. It yields the protein CASSFGGLGTQYF.

This clonotype was detected a few times. The V call is TRBV2, the J call TRBJ2-5; 12 bases line up with TRBD2. Near its end, the DNA agrees better with TRBJ2-1, so the J call may be wrong. CDR1 SNHLY and CDR2 FYNNEI come from the germline V gene. CDR3 length: 16 amino acids. CDR3 loop: CARSPPLAGGQGEQFF. The DNA of the CDR3 is TGTGCCAGAAGTCCCCCACTAGCGGGGGGACAGGGTGAGCAGTTCTTC.

This clonotype was picked up a small number of times. The chain employs TRBV9 and TRBJ1-3; D might be TRBD1 (6 bases). This CDR3 region has 16 residues. CDR1 SGDLS and CDR2 YYNGEE come from the germline V gene. V was pared by 4 bases and J by 0 bases, with 14 bases between. The CDR3 spells CASSHRTGSSGNTIYF. CDR3 nucleotides: TGTGCCAGCAGCCATCGAACAGGGAGCTCTGGAAACACCATATATTTT.

The chain links TRBV6-1 to TRBJ1-4, with D possibly matching TRBD1 (5 bases). The CDR3 is 16 residues long. Per the germline V gene, CDR1 is MNHNS and CDR2 is SASEGT. Trimming shortened V by 1 base and J by 0 bases, and 9 bases separated the two germline ends. This CDR3 is CASSEVGATTNEKLFF. The CDR3 nucleotides are TGTGCCAGCAGTGAAGTTGGGGCAACAACTAATGAAAAACTGTTTTTT.

Regarding this clonotype: The junction does not match germline at one end; this may be a read error. This chain joins TRBV5-3 and TRBJ2-5; 7 bases are shared with TRBD1. TRBV5-3 is an open reading frame, and its role is uncertain. The CDR3 contains 14 residues. The CDR3 coding sequence is TGTGCCAGCAGCTCAACGACAGGGCAAGAGACCCAGTACTTC. Translating it yields CASSSTTGQETQYF.

This clonotype was picked up one time. An end of the junction differs from the germline gene, which may be a read error. The rearrangement uses TRBV6-2 or TRBV6-3 and TRBJ2-5, with D hard to call. The J call is doubtful: the DNA matches TRBJ2-7 better. This CDR3 is 12 amino acids long. CDR1 and CDR2 from the germline V gene are MNHEY and SVGEGT. For the CDR3, the DNA is TGTGCCAGCGGCCGGGTCTCCCACGAGCAGTACTTC. Protein: CASGRVSHEQYF.

The chain links TRBV29-1 to TRBJ1-1, with D uncertain. Trimming took off 1 base at V and 0 bases at J, with 3 bases between the two ends. This CDR3 has 12 amino acids. CDR1 and CDR2 from the germline V gene are SQVTM and ANQGSEA. The CDR3 protein is CSVEVMNTEAFF. CDR3 coding DNA: TGCAGCGTTGAAGTCATGAACACTGAAGCTTTCTTT.

This clonotype has more than one count but fewer than ten. This chain uses TRBV7-2 with TRBJ1-1; D not resolved. The length of the CDR3 is 13 residues. Per the germline V gene, CDR1 is SGHTA and CDR2 is FQGNSA. V was cut by 5 bases and J by 11 bases, with 18 bases left in between. CDR3 protein: CASSARRLPGAFF. In DNA, the CDR3 is TGTGCCAGCAGCGCAAGACGCCTTCCTGGGGCTTTCTTT.

CDR3 amino acids: CASSLQQPYEQYF. In nucleotides, the CDR3 is TGTGCCAGCAGTTTACAGCAACCCTACGAGCAGTACTTC. The rearrangement joins TRBV27 to TRBJ2-7, with no clear D. Germline V gene sequence: CDR1 MNHEY, CDR2 SMNVEV (reference sequence). The CDR3 is 13 residues long. Trimming took 2 bases from V and 2 from J, leaving 7 bases between them.

The chain couples TRBV18 to TRBJ2-3, with D possibly TRBD1 on 6 matching bases. The CDR3 loop spans 15 amino acids. Trimming removed 4 bases at V and 2 bases at J, with 13 bases between. Per germline, CDR1 KGHSH and CDR2 LQKENI. CDR3 nucleotides: TGTGCCAGCTCACTACAGGGCTCCGACACAGATACGCAGTATTTT. Encoded protein: CASSLQGSDTDTQYF.

This rearrangement joins TRBV13 to TRBJ2-1; no definite D call. V was cut by 0 bases and J by 15 bases, with 12 bases left in between. Germline V gene sequence: CDR1 PRHDT, CDR2 FYEKMQ (reference sequence). CDR3 size: 12 residues. The CDR3 reads CASSLGPRLRFF. The CDR3 DNA reads as TGTGCCAGCAGCTTAGGGCCCCGGCTGCGGTTCTTC.

With respect to this clonotype: The junction does not match germline at one end; this may be a read error. V usage is TRBV18 and J usage is TRBJ2-5, with D perhaps TRBD1 (6 bases). The J call may be in error: the DNA end matches TRBJ2-7 better. From germline, CDR1 is KGHSH and CDR2 LQKENI. The CDR3 is 14 residues long. CDR3 sequence: CASSPPGESYEQYF. The CDR3 region has the DNA TGCGCCAGCTCACCGCCAGGGGAATCCTACGAGCAGTACTTC.

The V call is TRBV4-1, the J call TRBJ2-2, with D possibly being TRBD2 (6 bases). Trimming cost V 10 bases and J 4 bases, with 16 bases left between them. This CDR3 comprises 14 residues. Germline V gene data show CDR1 as MGHRA and CDR2 as YSYEKL. The CDR3 DNA follows: TGCGCCACCTCAGGAGGGTGGAGCACCGGGGAGCTGTTTTTT. Translation: CATSGGWSTGELFF.

The sample holds a few counts of this clonotype. This sequence joins TRBV12-3 or TRBV12-4 and TRBJ1-3; D might be TRBD1 (6 bases). V was shortened by 2 bases and J by 7 bases, with 9 bases between the two germline ends. This CDR3 contains 13 residues. The CDR3 region is CASSLSGDNTIYF. CDR3 DNA sequence: TGTGCCAGCAGTTTATCAGGGGATAACACCATATATTTT.

V and J are TRBV27 and TRBJ1-1; D is unresolved. The V gene lost 2 bases and the J gene lost 4 bases, with 11 bases spanning the gap. The CDR3 is 14 amino acids. The germline V gene has CDR1 MNHEY and CDR2 SMNVEV (reference sequence). In nucleotides, the CDR3 is TGTGCCAGCAGTTTAAAGTCAAGCGGCACTGAAGCTTTCTTT. It is translated as CASSLKSSGTEAFF.

This clonotype was observed a few times. The chain combines TRBV20-1 with TRBJ1-2; TRBD1 might be the D (6 bases). CDR3 length: 12 amino acids. V was pared by 6 bases and J by 7 bases, with 15 bases between. CDR1 is DFQATT and CDR2 is SNEGSKA in the germline V gene (reference sequence). CDR3 nucleotide sequence: TGCAGTGCCCTTAACAGGGTTTCTGGCTACACCTTC. This encodes CSALNRVSGYTF.